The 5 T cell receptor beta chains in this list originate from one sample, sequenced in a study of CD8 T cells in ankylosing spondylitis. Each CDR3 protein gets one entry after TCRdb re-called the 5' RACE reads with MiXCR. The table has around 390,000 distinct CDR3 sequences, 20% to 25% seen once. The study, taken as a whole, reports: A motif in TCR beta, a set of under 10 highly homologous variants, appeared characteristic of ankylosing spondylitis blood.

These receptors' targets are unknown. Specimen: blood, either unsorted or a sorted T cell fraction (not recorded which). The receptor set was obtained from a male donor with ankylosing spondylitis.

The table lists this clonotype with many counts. CDR3 sequence: CASSEWYQLGQGAANTGELFF. CDR3 in DNA: TGTGCCAGCAGTGAATGGTACCAATTGGGACAGGGGGCGGCGAACACCGGGGAGCTGTTTTTT. This chain uses TRBV25-1 with TRBJ2-2; 12 bases are shared with TRBD1. Germline V gene sequence: CDR1 MGHDK, CDR2 SYGVNS. V was clipped by 1 base and J by 0 bases; unmatched bases: 12. There are 21 residues in the CDR3.

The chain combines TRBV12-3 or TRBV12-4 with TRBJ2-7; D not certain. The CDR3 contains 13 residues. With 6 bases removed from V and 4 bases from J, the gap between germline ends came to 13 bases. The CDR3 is CASSLGVRYEQYV. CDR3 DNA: TGTGCCAGCAGCCTTGGGGTCCGGTACGAGCAGTACGTC.

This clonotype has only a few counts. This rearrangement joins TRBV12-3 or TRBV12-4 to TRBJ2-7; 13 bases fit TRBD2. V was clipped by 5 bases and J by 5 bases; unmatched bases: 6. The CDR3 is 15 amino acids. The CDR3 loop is CASSPGTSGNHEQYF. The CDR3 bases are TGTGCCAGCAGTCCCGGGACTAGCGGGAACCACGAGCAGTACTTC.

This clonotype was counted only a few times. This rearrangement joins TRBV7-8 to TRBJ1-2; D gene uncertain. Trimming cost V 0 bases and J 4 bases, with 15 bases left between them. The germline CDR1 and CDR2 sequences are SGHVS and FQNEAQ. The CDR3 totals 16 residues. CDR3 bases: TGTGCCAGCAGCTTAGCGCGCCAGGCCCAAACCTATGGCTACACCTTC. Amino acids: CASSLARQAQTYGYTF.

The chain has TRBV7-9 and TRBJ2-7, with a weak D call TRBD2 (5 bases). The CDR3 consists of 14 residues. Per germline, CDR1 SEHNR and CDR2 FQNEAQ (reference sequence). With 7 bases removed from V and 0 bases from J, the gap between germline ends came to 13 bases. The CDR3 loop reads CASMRDPYSYEQYF. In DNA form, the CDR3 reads TGTGCCAGCATGAGGGATCCATACTCCTACGAGCAGTACTTC.